This is a list of T cell receptor beta chains from one sample in a study of shared clonotypes between healthy human individuals. TCRdb's table, derived via immunoSEQ multiplex PCR, lists solely in-frame clones and lacks some. The repertoire holds some 300,000 clones, with about 70% as singletons. Specimen: memory CD4+ T cells sorted from blood. These receptors were obtained from a man aged 25 to 40 in good health. CDR3s include the opening cysteine and the closing phenylalanine or tryptophan. A D gene is named only where the DNA matches it firmly. Clone size is stated in some rows and not others, as once, few, many or a class when expanded.

clone_size j_call d_call v_call cdr3_aa cdr3_nt
few TRBJ2-1 NA TRBV7-9 CASSLASTEQFF TGTGCCAGCAGCTTAGCCAGCACTGAGCAGTTCTTC
NA TRBJ2-7 NA TRBV28 CVSTGASYEQYF TGTGTTAGCACCGGGGCTAGCTACGAGCAGTACTTC
NA TRBJ2-1 NA TRBV27 CASSSVRAPRASYNEQFF TGTGCCAGCAGTTCGGTCCGGGCCCCTAGGGCGTCCTACAATGAGCAGTTCTTC
NA TRBJ1-2 NA TRBV7-9 CASSQVWVSNGYTF TGTGCCAGCAGCCAGGTTTGGGTTAGCAATGGCTACACCTTC
NA TRBJ1-2 TRBD1 TRBV18 CASSPDRDHGYTF TGTGCCAGCTCTCCCGACAGGGATCACGGCTACACCTTC
NA TRBJ2-7 NA TRBV2 CASSESPSQGYEQYF TGTGCCAGCAGTGAATCCCCCAGTCAGGGATACGAGCAGTACTTC
once TRBJ2-1 NA TRBV29-1 CSVNRDSNNDSEQFF TGCAGCGTTAATCGGGACTCCAACAATGATAGCGAGCAGTTCTTC
NA TRBJ2-7 NA TRBV7-2 CASSLDLGRGRYEQYF TGTGCCAGCAGCTTAGATTTGGGGCGAGGGAGGTACGAGCAGTACTTC
NA TRBJ2-5 NA TRBV9 CASSVDLSGTQYF TGTGCCAGCAGCGTGGATCTTAGTGGGACCCAGTACTTC
NA TRBJ2-2 NA TRBV14 CASSPGFTGELFF TGTGCCAGCAGCCCCGGATTTACCGGGGAGCTGTTTTTT
NA TRBJ2-1 NA TRBV6-5 CASSVNLGTSFF TGTGCCAGCTCAGTAAACCTGGGGACCTCTTTCTTC
NA TRBJ1-1 NA TRBV7-6 CASSLLKVGFYTEAFF TGTGCCAGCAGCTTGTTAAAAGTAGGGTTTTACACTGAAGCTTTCTTT
NA TRBJ2-7 NA TRBV5-1 CASSLVGLTGEQYF TGCGCCAGCAGCTTGGTGGGGTTAACGGGAGAGCAGTACTTC
NA TRBJ2-1 TRBD2 TRBV7-2 CASSRLAGGRLYNEQFF TGTGCCAGCAGCCGACTAGCGGGAGGACGACTTTACAATGAGCAGTTCTTC
NA TRBJ2-2 NA TRBV11-2 CASSFNRADTGELFF TGTGCCAGCAGCTTCAACAGGGCGGACACCGGGGAGCTGTTTTTT
NA TRBJ2-5 NA TRBV30 CAWSVGGETQYF TGTGCCTGGAGTGTAGGGGGAGAGACCCAGTACTTC
NA TRBJ2-1 TRBD2 TRBV9 CASSPYGKLAGLNEQFF TGTGCCAGCAGCCCCTATGGGAAACTAGCGGGGCTCAATGAGCAGTTCTTC
NA TRBJ2-1 NA TRBV25-1 CASSSQVYGSYNEQFF TGTGCCAGCAGTTCCCAGGTTTATGGCTCCTACAATGAGCAGTTCTTC
NA TRBJ2-3 NA TRBV4-1 CASSQDPGLDTQYF TGCGCCAGCAGCCAAGATCCCGGCTTAGATACGCAGTATTTT
NA TRBJ2-3 NA TRBV6-1 CASSDYGKSSTDTQYF TGTGCCAGCAGTGATTATGGGAAATCGAGCACAGATACGCAGTATTTT
NA TRBJ2-1 TRBD2 TRBV13 CASSLEGIAGDHFNEQFF TGTGCCAGCAGCTTGGAGGGAATAGCGGGAGATCATTTCAATGAGCAGTTCTTC
NA TRBJ2-3 NA TRBV27 CASSFSLSDTQYF TGTGCCAGCAGTTTCTCTCTGTCAGATACGCAGTATTTT
NA TRBJ1-2 NA TRBV25-1 CASRKSGEKTYGYTF TGTGCCAGCAGGAAGTCAGGGGAGAAGACCTATGGCTACACCTTC
NA TRBJ1-4 NA TRBV28 CASSLAGSTNEKLFF TGTGCCAGCAGTTTGGCAGGGTCAACTAATGAAAAACTGTTTTTT
NA TRBJ1-1 NA TRBV5-1 CASSSTTVNTEAFF TGCGCCAGCAGCTCTACGACAGTGAACACTGAAGCTTTCTTT
NA TRBJ2-1 NA TRBV29-1 CSAGSRFYNEQFF TGCAGCGCGGGAAGTAGGTTCTACAATGAGCAGTTCTTC
NA TRBJ2-1 NA TRBV11-2 CASSPTGSYSYNEQFF TGTGCCAGCAGCCCCACTGGTTCGTACTCCTACAATGAGCAGTTCTTC